A single sample is the source of the 6 T cell receptor beta chains below, sequenced in a study of blood T cell repertoires in COVID-19. The method was immunoSEQ multiplex PCR; TCRdb's version includes in-frame clones alone and lacks a portion of them. Of about 99,000 clones listed, more than 80% were seen once; the top ten hold 4% to 6%. Material: peripheral blood. The receptors here all came from a man aged 80 or over with COVID-19, enrolled during active disease.

The chain recombines TRBV28 with TRBJ2-2; D perhaps matches TRBD1 (6 bases). CDR3 length: 14 amino acids. Between the trimmed V and J ends, which lost 4 bases and 7 bases, there was a span of 13 bases. Per germline, CDR1 MDHEN and CDR2 SYDVKM. CDR3 nucleotide sequence: TGTGCCAGCAGTTCATACAGGGAGAGCGGGGAGCTGTTTTTT. The encoded protein is CASSSYRESGELFF.

The chain is built from TRBV10-3 and TRBJ2-3; D is possibly TRBD1 (7 bases). The V gene lost 3 bases and the J gene lost 4 bases, with 20 bases spanning the gap. The CDR3 loop spans 17 amino acids. Looked up from germline, CDR1 is ENHRY and CDR2 is SYGVKD. CDR3 nucleotide sequence: TGTGCCATCAGTGAAGTAGGAGGGGGCCCAGCCGCAGATACGCAGTATTTT. It is translated as CAISEVGGGPAADTQYF.

The V call is TRBV5-1, the J call TRBJ2-3, with D hard to call. The CDR3 is 13 residues long. Trimming left V 4 bases short and J 5 bases short, with 11 bases between. The germline V gene encodes CDR1 SGHRS and CDR2 YFSETQ. The CDR3 protein is CASSGRLGDTQYF. The CDR3 DNA sequence: TGCGCCAGCAGCGGCCGACTCGGAGATACGCAGTATTTT.

V usage is TRBV5-4 and J usage is TRBJ1-4, with TRBD1 matching 7 bases. This CDR3 has 15 amino acids. Germline assignment: CDR1 SGHNT and CDR2 YYREEE (reference sequence). Unmatched junction bases numbered 11, after V lost 4 bases and J lost 8 bases. DNA for the CDR3: TGTGCCAGCAGCATACGACAGGGAGGATACGAAAAACTGTTTTTT. Protein sequence: CASSIRQGGYEKLFF. Complete variable domain (other parts from reference TRBV5-4 and TRBJ1-4): ETGVTQSPTHLIKTRGQQVTLRCSSQSGHNTVSWYQQALGQGPQFIFQYYREEENGRGNFPPRFSGLQFPNYSSELNVNALELDDSALYLCASSIRQGGYEKLFFGSGTQLSVL.

This chain links TRBV15 with TRBJ2-7, with TRBD1 matching 9 bases. Per the germline V gene, CDR1 is LNHNV and CDR2 is YYDKDF (reference sequence). The CDR3 runs 14 residues. The V segment lost 5 bases and the J segment 0 bases; nucleotides outside the gene matches: 2. The CDR3 is CATSQGQGSYEQYF. For the CDR3, the DNA is TGTGCCACCAGCCAGGGACAGGGCTCCTACGAGCAGTACTTC.

Comments on this clone: Germline and junction disagree at one end, which may indicate a read error. In nucleotides, the CDR3 is TGTGCCAGCAGCCAGGGACAGGGGGCAATTCTGCGGGATTTT. Translated, it gives CASSQGQGAILRDF. The genes are TRBV5-4 and TRBJ1-3; TRBD1 matches 12 bases. From germline, CDR1 is SGHNT and CDR2 YYREEE (reference sequence). The CDR3 is 14 residues long.